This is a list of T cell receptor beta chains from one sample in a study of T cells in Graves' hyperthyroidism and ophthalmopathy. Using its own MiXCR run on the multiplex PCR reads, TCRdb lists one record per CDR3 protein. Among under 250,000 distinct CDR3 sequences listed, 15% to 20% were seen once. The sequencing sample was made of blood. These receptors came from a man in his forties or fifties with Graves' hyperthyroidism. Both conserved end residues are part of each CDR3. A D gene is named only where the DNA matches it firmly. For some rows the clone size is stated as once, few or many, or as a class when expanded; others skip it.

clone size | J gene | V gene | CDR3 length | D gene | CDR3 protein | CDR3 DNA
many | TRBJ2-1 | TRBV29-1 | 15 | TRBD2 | CSVETRTSLMNEQFF | TGCAGCGTTGAAACCCGGACTAGTTTAATGAATGAGCAGTTCTTC
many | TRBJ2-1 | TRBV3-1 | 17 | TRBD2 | CASSQDTGLAGEDEQFF | TGTGCCAGCAGCCAAGATACGGGTCTAGCGGGAGAAGATGAGCAGTTCTTC
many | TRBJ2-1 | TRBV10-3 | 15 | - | CAISRQGGQGNEQFF | TGTGCCATCAGTCGTCAAGGAGGGCAGGGAAATGAGCAGTTCTTC
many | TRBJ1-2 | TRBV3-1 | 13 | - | CASSRRGMGGYTF | TGTGCCAGCAGCCGTCGAGGGATGGGCGGCTACACCTTC
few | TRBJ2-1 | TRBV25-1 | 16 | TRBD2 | CASSAGLAGRHNEQFF | TGTGCCAGCAGTGCTGGACTAGCGGGACGTCACAATGAGCAGTTCTTC
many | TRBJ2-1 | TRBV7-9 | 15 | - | CASSLGRFSYNEQFF | TGTGCCAGCAGCTTAGGTCGATTCTCCTACAATGAGCAGTTCTTC
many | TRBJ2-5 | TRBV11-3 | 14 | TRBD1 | CASSAGQGAETQYF | TGTGCCAGCAGCGCGGGACAGGGGGCAGAGACCCAGTACTTC
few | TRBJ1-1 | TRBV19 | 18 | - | CASSISVGRVGRNTEAFF | TGTGCCAGTAGTATATCGGTGGGCCGGGTAGGACGGAACACTGAAGCTTTCTTT
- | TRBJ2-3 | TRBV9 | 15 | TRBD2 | CASSASGDTTDTQYF | TGTGCCAGCAGCGCTAGCGGAGATACCACAGATACGCAGTATTTT
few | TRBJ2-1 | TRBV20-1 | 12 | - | CSASGDSPGQFF | TGCAGTGCTTCCGGAGACTCACCCGGGCAGTTCTTC
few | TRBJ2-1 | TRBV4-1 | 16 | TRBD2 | CASSPSGTSVTNEQFF | TGCGCCAGCAGCCCCTCCGGGACTAGCGTGACCAATGAGCAGTTCTTC
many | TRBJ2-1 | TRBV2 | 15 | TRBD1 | CASTGQGADYNEQFF | TGTGCCAGCACCGGACAGGGGGCGGACTACAATGAGCAGTTCTTC
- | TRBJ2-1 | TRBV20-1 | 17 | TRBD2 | CSARDYASGRAYNEQFF | TGCAGTGCTAGAGATTATGCTAGCGGGAGGGCTTACAATGAGCAGTTCTTC
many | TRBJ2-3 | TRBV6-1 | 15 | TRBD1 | CASSVGTVSTDTQYF | TGTGCCAGCAGTGTGGGGACAGTGAGCACAGATACGCAGTATTTT
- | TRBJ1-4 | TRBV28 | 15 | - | CASSVTVPTNEKLFF | TGTGCCAGCAGCGTGACAGTCCCAACTAATGAAAAACTGTTTTTT
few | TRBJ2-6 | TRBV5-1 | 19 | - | CASIARTVTPISGANVLTF | TGCGCCAGCATAGCCCGGACAGTAACTCCAATCTCTGGGGCCAACGTCCTGACTTTC
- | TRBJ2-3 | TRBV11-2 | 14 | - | CASSLTRYTDTQYF | TGTGCCAGCAGCTTGACTCGATACACAGATACGCAGTATTTT
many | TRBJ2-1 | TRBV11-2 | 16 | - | CASTLDRASSYNEQFF | TGTGCCAGCACCCTAGATCGCGCTAGCTCCTACAATGAGCAGTTCTTC
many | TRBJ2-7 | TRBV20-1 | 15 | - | CSAVSRDGSSYEQYF | TGCAGTGCTGTGTCCCGGGACGGAAGCTCCTACGAGCAGTACTTC
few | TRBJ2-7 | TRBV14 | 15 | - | CASSQDRLPLYEQYF | TGTGCCAGCAGCCAAGATAGACTCCCGCTCTACGAGCAGTACTTC
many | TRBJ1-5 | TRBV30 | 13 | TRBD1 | CAWSADREQPQHF | TGTGCCTGGAGCGCCGACAGGGAGCAGCCCCAGCATTTT
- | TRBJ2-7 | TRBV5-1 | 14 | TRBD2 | CASRGLAPSYEQYF | TGCGCCAGCCGCGGACTAGCGCCTTCCTACGAGCAGTACTTC
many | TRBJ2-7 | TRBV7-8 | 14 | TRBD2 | CASSQLAGGLEQYF | TGTGCCAGCAGCCAACTAGCGGGAGGACTCGAGCAGTACTTC
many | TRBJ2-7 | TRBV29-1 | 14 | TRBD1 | CSVATGDMFSEQYF | TGCAGCGTTGCTACAGGGGATATGTTCTCCGAGCAGTACTTC
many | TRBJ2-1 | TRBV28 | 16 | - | CASSFPSSRVDNEQFF | TGTGCCAGCAGTTTCCCTTCTTCCAGGGTAGACAATGAGCAGTTCTTC
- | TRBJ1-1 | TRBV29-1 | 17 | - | CSVLGGSLGRSITEAFF | TGCAGCGTTTTAGGGGGTTCGCTAGGACGTTCGATCACTGAAGCTTTCTTT
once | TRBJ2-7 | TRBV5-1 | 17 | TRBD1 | CASSPYMEWDRSSEQYF | TGCGCCAGCAGCCCTTATATGGAGTGGGACAGGTCTTCGGAGCAGTACTTC
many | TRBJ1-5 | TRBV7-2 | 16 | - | CASSLVAGYSNQPQHF | TGTGCCAGCAGCTTAGTCGCCGGATATAGCAATCAGCCCCAGCATTTT
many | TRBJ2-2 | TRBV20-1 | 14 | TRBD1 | CSARATGATGELFF | TGCAGTGCTAGGGCGACAGGGGCCACCGGGGAGCTGTTTTTT
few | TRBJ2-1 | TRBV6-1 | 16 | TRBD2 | CASSERPSGKYNEQFF | TGTGCCAGCAGTGAAAGGCCTAGCGGGAAATACAATGAGCAGTTCTTC
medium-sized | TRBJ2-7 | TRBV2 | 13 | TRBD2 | CASQLAGPYEQYF | TGTGCCAGCCAACTAGCGGGACCCTACGAGCAGTACTTC
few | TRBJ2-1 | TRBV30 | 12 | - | CAWLKDYNEQFF | TGTGCCTGGCTTAAAGACTACAATGAGCAGTTCTTC
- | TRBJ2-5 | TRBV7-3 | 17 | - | CASSRTPAQGTRETQYF | TGTGCCAGCAGCCGAACCCCGGCCCAGGGTACGAGAGAGACCCAGTACTTC
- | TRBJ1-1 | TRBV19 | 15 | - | CASSILGPMGTEAFF | TGTGCCAGTAGTATCCTCGGACCCATGGGCACTGAAGCTTTCTTT
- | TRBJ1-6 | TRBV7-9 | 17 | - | CASSRSGLREHNSPLHF | TGTGCCAGCAGCCGCTCAGGGCTTCGGGAACATAATTCACCCCTCCACTTT
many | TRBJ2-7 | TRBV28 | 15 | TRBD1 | CASRSTGGDGIEQYF | TGTGCCAGCAGATCCACAGGGGGCGACGGTATCGAGCAGTACTTC
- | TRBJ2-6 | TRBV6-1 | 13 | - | CATQFPGANVLTF | TGTGCCACCCAATTCCCTGGGGCCAACGTCCTGACTTTC
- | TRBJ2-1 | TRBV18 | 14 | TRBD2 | CASSPTSGSHEQFF | TGTGCCAGCTCACCAACTAGCGGGAGCCATGAGCAGTTCTTC
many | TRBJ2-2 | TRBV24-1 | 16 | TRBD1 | CATSDSTGVNTGELFF | TGTGCCACCAGTGACAGTACAGGGGTGAACACCGGGGAGCTGTTTTTT
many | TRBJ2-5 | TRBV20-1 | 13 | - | CSARRAGQETQYF | TGCAGTGCTAGAAGGGCCGGACAAGAGACCCAGTACTTC
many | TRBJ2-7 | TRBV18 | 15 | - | CASSPGLSRAYEQYF | TGTGCCAGCTCACCAGGGCTGTCTAGGGCCTACGAGCAGTACTTC
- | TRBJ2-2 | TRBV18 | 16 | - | CATVPAGGTNTGELFF | TGTGCCACTGTACCAGCGGGCGGGACGAACACCGGGGAGCTGTTTTTT
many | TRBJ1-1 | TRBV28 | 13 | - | CASRGVRYTEAFF | TGTGCCAGCAGGGGGGTACGTTACACTGAAGCTTTCTTT
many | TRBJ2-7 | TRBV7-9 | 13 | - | CASSFDYLYEQYF | TGTGCCAGCAGCTTCGACTATCTCTACGAGCAGTACTTC
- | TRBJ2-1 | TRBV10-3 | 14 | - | CAISERGRYNEQFF | TGTGCCATCAGTGAGAGGGGCAGATACAATGAGCAGTTCTTC
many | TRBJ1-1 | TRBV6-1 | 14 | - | CASSDWGQWTEAFF | TGTGCCAGCAGTGACTGGGGGCAGTGGACTGAAGCTTTCTTT
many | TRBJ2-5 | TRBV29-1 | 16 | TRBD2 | CSVEWGYSGSGQTQYF | TGCAGCGTTGAATGGGGATATAGCGGGAGTGGGCAGACCCAGTACTTC
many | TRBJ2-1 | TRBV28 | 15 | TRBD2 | CASSLPGLGGNEQFF | TGTGCCAGCAGTTTACCGGGACTAGGGGGCAATGAGCAGTTCTTC
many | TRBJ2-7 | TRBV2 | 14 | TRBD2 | CANPGLAGVMEQYF | TGTGCCAATCCGGGACTAGCGGGAGTCATGGAGCAGTACTTC
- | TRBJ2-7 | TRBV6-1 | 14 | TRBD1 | CASSEMDRGGEQYF | TGTGCCAGCAGTGAAATGGACAGGGGGGGGGAGCAGTACTTC
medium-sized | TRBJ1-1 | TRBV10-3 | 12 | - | CAIRQTDTEAFF | TGTGCCATCAGACAGACAGACACTGAAGCTTTCTTT
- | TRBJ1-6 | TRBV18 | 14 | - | CASSPTSHNSPLHF | TGTGCCAGCTCACCCACAAGTCATAATTCACCCCTCCACTTT
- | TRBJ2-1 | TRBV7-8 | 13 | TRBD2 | CASSSGLAGKQFF | TGTGCCAGCAGCTCCGGACTAGCGGGAAAGCAGTTCTTC
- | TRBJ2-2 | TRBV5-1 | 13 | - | CASSLEAFGELFF | TGCGCCAGCAGCTTGGAGGCGTTCGGGGAGCTGTTTTTT
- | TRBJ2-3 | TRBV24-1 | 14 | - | CATSDPGRPDTQYF | TGTGCCACCAGTGATCCGGGAAGGCCAGATACGCAGTATTTT
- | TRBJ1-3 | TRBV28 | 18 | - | CASTPRAGRKRGGNTIYF | TGTGCCAGCACCCCTAGGGCAGGGAGAAAACGAGGTGGAAACACCATATATTTT